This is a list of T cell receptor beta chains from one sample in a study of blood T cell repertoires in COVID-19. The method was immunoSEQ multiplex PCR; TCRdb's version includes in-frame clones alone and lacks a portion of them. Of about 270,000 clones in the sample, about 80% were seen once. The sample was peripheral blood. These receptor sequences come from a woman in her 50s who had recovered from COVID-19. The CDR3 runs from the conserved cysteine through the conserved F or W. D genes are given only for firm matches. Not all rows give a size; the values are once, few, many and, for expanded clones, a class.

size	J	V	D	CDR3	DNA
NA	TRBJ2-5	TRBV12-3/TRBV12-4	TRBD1	CASQTGGETQYF	TGTGCCAGCCAAACAGGGGGGGAGACCCAGTACTTC
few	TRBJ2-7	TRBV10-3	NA	CAISEGRYEQYF	TGTGCCATCAGTGAGGGCCGATACGAGCAGTACTTC
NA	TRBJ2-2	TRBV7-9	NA	CATAPGSQNTGELFF	TGTGCCACCGCCCCGGGTTCCCAAAACACCGGGGAGCTGTTTTTT
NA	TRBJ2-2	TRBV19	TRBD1	CASSAGTGITGELFF	TGTGCCAGTAGTGCCGGGACAGGGATCACCGGGGAGCTGTTTTTT
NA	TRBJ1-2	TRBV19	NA	CASSMKLNLRDNYGYTF	TGTGCCAGTAGTATGAAACTAAACCTCCGGGATAACTATGGCTACACCTTC
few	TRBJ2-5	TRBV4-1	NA	CASSQGRPLGRETQYF	TGCGCCAGCAGCCAAGGAAGGCCCCTTGGGAGGGAGACCCAGTACTTC
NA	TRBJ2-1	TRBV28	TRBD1	CASSLKEGASLYNEQFF	TGTGCCAGCAGTTTAAAAGAGGGGGCTAGCTTATACAATGAGCAGTTCTTC
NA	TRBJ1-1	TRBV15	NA	CATSRDRGLDTEAFF	TGTGCCACCAGCAGAGATCGAGGGTTGGACACTGAAGCTTTCTTT
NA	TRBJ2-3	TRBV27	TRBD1	CASRGDSYTDTQYF	TGTGCCAGCAGAGGGGACAGTTACACAGATACGCAGTATTTT
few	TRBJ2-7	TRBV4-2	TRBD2	CASSQVLAGSYEQYF	TGTGCCAGCAGCCAAGTGCTAGCGGGATCCTACGAGCAGTACTTC
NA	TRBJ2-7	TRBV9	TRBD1	CASSVGQGNYEQYF	TGTGCCAGCAGCGTGGGACAGGGTAACTACGAGCAGTACTTC
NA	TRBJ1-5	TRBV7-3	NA	CASSLTAGLPRSHQHF	TGTGCCAGCAGCTTAACAGCCGGACTACCCCGATCTCACCAGCATTTT
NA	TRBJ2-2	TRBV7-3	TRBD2	CASSRRLAGNTGELFF	TGTGCCAGCAGCCGCCGACTAGCGGGGAACACCGGGGAGCTGTTTTTT
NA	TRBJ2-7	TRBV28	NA	CASSFPDWYGAYEQYF	TGTGCCAGCAGTTTCCCGGACTGGTATGGGGCCTACGAGCAGTACTTC
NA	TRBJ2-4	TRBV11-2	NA	CASSLGATTSFLQYF	TGTGCCAGCAGCTTAGGCGCGACAACCTCTTTTCTTCAGTACTTC
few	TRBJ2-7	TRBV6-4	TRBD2	CATMGLAGEAEAYEQYF	TGTGCCACTATGGGCCTAGCGGGAGAGGCGGAGGCCTACGAGCAGTACTTC
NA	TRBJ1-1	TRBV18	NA	CASSTGTGNAEAFF	TGTGCCAGCTCGACCGGGACTGGGAACGCTGAAGCTTTCTTT
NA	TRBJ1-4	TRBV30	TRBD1	CACRTGGKLFF	TGTGCCTGCCGTACAGGGGGAAAACTGTTTTTT
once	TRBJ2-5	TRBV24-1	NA	CATSDSRLGAETQYF	TGTGCCACCAGTGATTCGCGACTAGGGGCAGAGACCCAGTACTTC
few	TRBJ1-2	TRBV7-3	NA	CASSLVGGFNGYTF	TGTGCCAGCAGCTTAGTCGGAGGGTTTAATGGCTACACCTTC
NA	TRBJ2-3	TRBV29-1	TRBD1	CSGGQGQTDTQYF	TGCAGCGGTGGACAGGGGCAGACAGATACGCAGTATTTT
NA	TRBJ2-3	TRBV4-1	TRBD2	CASSHPGLAGREDTQYF	TGCGCCAGCAGCCACCCGGGACTAGCGGGACGGGAAGATACGCAGTATTTT
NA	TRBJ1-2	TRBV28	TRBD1	CASIKTDRLSYGYTF	TGTGCCAGCATCAAAACGGACAGGCTAAGCTATGGCTACACCTTC
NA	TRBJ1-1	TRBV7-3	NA	CASSLSPPGNLNTEAFF	TGTGCCAGCAGCTTAAGTCCCCCGGGGAATTTGAACACTGAAGCTTTCTTT
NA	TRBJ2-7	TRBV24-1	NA	CATSDRTKSHEQYF	TGTGCCACCAGTGATAGGACTAAGAGCCACGAGCAGTACTTC
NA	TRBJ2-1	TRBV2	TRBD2	CASSERLAGGQGVVF	TGTGCCAGCAGTGAAAGGCTAGCGGGAGGGCAAGGGGTGGTCTTC
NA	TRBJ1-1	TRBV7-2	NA	CASTNPGGYTEAFF	TGTGCCAGCACCAACCCGGGGGGTTACACTGAAGCTTTCTTT
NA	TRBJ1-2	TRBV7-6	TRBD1	CASSLGGQGALRAGYTF	TGTGCCAGCAGCTTAGGGGGACAGGGGGCGCTTAGGGCTGGCTACACCTTC
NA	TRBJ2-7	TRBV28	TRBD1	CASSLDRGPRAKHF	TGTGCCAGCAGCCTGGACAGGGGGCCGCGAGCCAAGCACTTC
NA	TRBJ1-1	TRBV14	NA	CASRYSMNTEAFF	TGTGCCAGCAGATACTCCATGAACACTGAAGCTTTCTTT
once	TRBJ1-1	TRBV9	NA	CASSVGGGKNTEAFF	TGTGCCAGCAGCGTAGGGGGCGGAAAGAACACTGAAGCTTTCTTT
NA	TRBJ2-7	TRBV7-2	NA	CASSLAWQGGLYEQYF	TGTGCCAGCAGCTTAGCGTGGCAGGGGGGCCTATACGAGCAGTACTTC
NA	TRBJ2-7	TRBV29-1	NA	CSVQGTSYEQYF	TGCAGCGTACAGGGGACTTCCTACGAGCAGTACTTC
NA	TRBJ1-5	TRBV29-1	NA	CSATAGGGNQPQHF	TGCAGCGCCACGGCCGGGGGGGGCAATCAGCCCCAGCATTTT
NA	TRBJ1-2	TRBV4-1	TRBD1	CASSQEQGANYGYTF	TGCGCCAGCAGCCAAGAACAGGGGGCTAACTATGGCTACACCTTC
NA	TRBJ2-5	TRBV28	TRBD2	CASRGLAGVGETQYF	TGTGCCAGCAGGGGACTAGCGGGAGTTGGGGAGACCCAGTACTTC
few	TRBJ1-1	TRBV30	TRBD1	CAWRPPGGRNTEAFF	TGTGCCTGGAGGCCCCCAGGGGGAAGGAACACTGAAGCTTTCTTT
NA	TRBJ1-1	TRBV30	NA	CAWDLGGGTEAFF	TGTGCCTGGGACTTGGGCGGGGGTACTGAAGCTTTCTTT
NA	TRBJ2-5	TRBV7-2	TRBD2	CASSLAAGTQDTQYF	TGTGCCAGCAGCTTAGCAGCGGGGACTCAAGATACCCAGTACTTC
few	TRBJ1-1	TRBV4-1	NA	CASSQGPLVMNTEAFF	TGCGCCAGCAGCCAAGGTCCCTTAGTTATGAACACTGAAGCTTTCTTT
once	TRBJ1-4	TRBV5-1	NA	CASSLLPINEKLFF	TGCGCCAGCAGCTTGCTACCTATTAATGAAAAACTGTTTTTT
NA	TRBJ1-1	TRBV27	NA	CASSPRIGGVAEAFF	TGTGCCAGCAGTCCCCGCATAGGAGGGGTTGCTGAAGCTTTCTTT
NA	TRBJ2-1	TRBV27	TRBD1	CASSGTGGFNEQFF	TGTGCCAGCAGTGGGACAGGGGGATTCAATGAGCAGTTCTTC
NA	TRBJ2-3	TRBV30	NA	CAWNPFGGDGTDTQYF	TGTGCCTGGAACCCCTTCGGGGGAGATGGAACAGATACGCAGTATTTT
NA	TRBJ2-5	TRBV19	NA	CASRDDAPQGETQYF	TGTGCCAGTAGGGATGACGCGCCTCAGGGTGAGACCCAGTACTTC
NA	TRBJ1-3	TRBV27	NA	CASTGSAGNTIYF	TGTGCCAGTACTGGGAGCGCGGGAAACACCATATATTTT
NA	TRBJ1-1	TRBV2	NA	CASSQGANTEAFF	TGTGCCAGCAGCCAAGGGGCGAACACTGAAGCTTTCTTT
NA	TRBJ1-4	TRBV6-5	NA	CASTGWGPRAEKLFF	TGTGCCAGCACCGGATGGGGCCCCAGGGCGGAAAAACTGTTTTTT
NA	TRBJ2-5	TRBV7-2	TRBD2	CASSRGDPGVETQYF	TGTGCCAGCAGCCGGGGGGATCCGGGGGTAGAGACCCAGTACTTC
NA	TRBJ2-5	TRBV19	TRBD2	CASGGTSSSAQYF	TGTGCCAGTGGGGGGACTAGTTCCTCGGCCCAGTACTTC
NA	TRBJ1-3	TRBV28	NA	CASIGTDSSGNTIYF	TGTGCCAGCATTGGAACAGATTCCTCTGGAAACACCATATATTTT
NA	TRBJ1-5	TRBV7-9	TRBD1	CASSSFGTGGNQPQHF	TGTGCCAGCAGCTCGTTTGGGACAGGGGGCAATCAGCCCCAGCATTTT
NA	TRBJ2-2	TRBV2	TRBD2	CASSALAGVTGELFF	TGTGCCAGCAGTGCACTAGCGGGAGTTACCGGGGAGCTGTTTTTT
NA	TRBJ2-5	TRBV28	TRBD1	CATLNRGQETQYF	TGTGCCACCCTAAACAGGGGACAAGAGACCCAGTACTTC